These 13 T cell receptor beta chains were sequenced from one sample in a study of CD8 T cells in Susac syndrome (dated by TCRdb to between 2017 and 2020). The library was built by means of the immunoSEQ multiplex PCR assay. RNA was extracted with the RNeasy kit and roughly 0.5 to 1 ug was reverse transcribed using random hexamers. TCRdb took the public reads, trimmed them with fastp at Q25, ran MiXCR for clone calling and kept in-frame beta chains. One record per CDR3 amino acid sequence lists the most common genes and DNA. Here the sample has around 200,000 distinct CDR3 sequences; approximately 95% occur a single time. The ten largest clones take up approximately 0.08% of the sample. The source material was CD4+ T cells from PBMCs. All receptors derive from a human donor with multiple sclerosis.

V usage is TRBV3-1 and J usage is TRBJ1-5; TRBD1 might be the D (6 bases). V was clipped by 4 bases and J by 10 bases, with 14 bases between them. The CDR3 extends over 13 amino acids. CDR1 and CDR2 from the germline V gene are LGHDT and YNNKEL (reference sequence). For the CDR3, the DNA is TGTGCCAGCAGCCTAACATATGGGGGCCCCCAGCATTTT. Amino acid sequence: CASSLTYGGPQHF.

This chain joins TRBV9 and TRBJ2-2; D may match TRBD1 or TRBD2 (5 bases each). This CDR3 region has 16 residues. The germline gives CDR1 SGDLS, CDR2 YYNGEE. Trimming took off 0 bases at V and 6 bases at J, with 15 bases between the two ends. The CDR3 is CASSVDGAASPGELFF. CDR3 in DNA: TGTGCCAGCAGCGTAGACGGGGCGGCGTCCCCCGGGGAGCTGTTTTTT.

The CDR3 DNA reads TGTGCCAGCAGGCGTACTAGCGACCAAGAGACCCAGTACTTC. This codes for CASRRTSDQETQYF. The V call is TRBV7-9, the J call TRBJ2-5, with TRBD2 matching over 7 bases. After removal of 6 bases from V and 0 bases from J, the junction contained 4 bases not matched to a gene. The CDR3 contains 14 residues. The germline V gene encodes CDR1 SEHNR and CDR2 FQNEAQ (reference sequence).

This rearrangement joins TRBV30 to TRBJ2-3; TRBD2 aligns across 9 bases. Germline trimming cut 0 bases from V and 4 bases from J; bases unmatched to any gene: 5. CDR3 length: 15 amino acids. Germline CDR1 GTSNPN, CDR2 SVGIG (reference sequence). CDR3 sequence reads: CAWSVGLAGADTQYF. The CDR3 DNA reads TGTGCCTGGAGTGTAGGGTTAGCGGGGGCAGATACGCAGTATTTT. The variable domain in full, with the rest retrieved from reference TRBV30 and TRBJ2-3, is SQTIHQWPATLVQPVGSPLSLECTVEGTSNPNLYWYRQAAGRGLQLLFYSVGIGQISSEVPQNLSASRPQDRQFILSSKKLLLSDSGFYLCAWSVGLAGADTQYFGPGTRLTVL.

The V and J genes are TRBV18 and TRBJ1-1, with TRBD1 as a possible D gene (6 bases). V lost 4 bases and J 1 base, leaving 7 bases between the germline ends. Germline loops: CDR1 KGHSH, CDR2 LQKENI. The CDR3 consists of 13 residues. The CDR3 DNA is TGTGCCAGCTCACAACAGGGGAACACTGAAGCTTTCTTT. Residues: CASSQQGNTEAFF.

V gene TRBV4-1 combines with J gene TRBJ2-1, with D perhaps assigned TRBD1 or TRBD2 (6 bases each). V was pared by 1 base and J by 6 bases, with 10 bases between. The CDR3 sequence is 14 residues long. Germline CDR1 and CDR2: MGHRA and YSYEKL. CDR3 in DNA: TGCGCCAGCAGCCAAGTCAGGGGAGGCAATGAGCAGTTCTTC. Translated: CASSQVRGGNEQFF.

Written as DNA, the CDR3 is TGCAGTGCTAGTAGAAGCGGGGGGGCTTTAGATACGCAGTATTTT. This codes for CSASRSGGALDTQYF. The V call is TRBV20-1, the J call TRBJ2-3, with 10 bases that match TRBD2. Germline CDR1 DFQATT, CDR2 SNEGSKA (reference sequence). Germline trimming cut 3 bases from V and 5 bases from J; bases unmatched to any gene: 8. CDR3 length: 15 residues.

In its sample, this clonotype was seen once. The CDR3 nucleotides read TGCAGCGTTGGATTAATAGCGGAGACCCAGTACTTC. This codes for CSVGLIAETQYF. The chain recombines TRBV29-1 with TRBJ2-5, with D tentatively TRBD2 (5 bases). The germline V and J ends were trimmed by 4 bases and 5 bases, with 11 bases remaining between them. This CDR3 has 12 amino acids. From germline, CDR1 is SQVTM and CDR2 ANQGSEA.

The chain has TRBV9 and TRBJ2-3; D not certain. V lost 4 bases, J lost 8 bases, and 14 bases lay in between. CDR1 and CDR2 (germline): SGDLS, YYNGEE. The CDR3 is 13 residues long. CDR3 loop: CASSRLPTGTQYF. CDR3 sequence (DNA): TGTGCCAGCAGCAGGCTACCCACGGGTACGCAGTATTTT.

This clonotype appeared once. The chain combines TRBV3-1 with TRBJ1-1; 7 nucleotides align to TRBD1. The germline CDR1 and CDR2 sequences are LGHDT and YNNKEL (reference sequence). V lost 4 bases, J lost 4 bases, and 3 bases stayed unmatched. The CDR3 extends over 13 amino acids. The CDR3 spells CASSPTGVTEAFF. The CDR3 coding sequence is TGTGCCAGCAGCCCAACAGGGGTCACTGAAGCTTTCTTT.

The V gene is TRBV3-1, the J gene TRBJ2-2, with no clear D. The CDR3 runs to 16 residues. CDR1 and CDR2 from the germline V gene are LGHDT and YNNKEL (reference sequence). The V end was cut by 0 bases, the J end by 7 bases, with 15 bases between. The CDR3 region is CASSQEGGWLGGELFF. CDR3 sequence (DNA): TGTGCCAGCAGCCAAGAAGGTGGTTGGTTGGGCGGGGAGCTGTTTTTT.

CDR3 residues: CASSPSQRGDNEQFF. In DNA form, the CDR3 reads TGCGCCAGCAGCCCGTCCCAGCGGGGGGACAATGAGCAGTTCTTC. The chain links TRBV5-1 to TRBJ2-1, with 9 bases fitting TRBD2. Germline V lookup: CDR1 SGHRS, CDR2 YFSETQ. This CDR3 region has 15 residues. The ends lost 4 bases at V and 5 bases at J; junction bases unmatched: 7.

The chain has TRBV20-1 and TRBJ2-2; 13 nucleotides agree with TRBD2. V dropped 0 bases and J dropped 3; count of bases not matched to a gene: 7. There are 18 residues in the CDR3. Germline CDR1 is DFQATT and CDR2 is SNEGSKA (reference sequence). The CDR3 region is CSARDQTSGGPDTGELFF. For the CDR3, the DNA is TGCAGTGCTAGAGATCAGACTAGCGGGGGGCCTGACACCGGGGAGCTGTTTTTT.